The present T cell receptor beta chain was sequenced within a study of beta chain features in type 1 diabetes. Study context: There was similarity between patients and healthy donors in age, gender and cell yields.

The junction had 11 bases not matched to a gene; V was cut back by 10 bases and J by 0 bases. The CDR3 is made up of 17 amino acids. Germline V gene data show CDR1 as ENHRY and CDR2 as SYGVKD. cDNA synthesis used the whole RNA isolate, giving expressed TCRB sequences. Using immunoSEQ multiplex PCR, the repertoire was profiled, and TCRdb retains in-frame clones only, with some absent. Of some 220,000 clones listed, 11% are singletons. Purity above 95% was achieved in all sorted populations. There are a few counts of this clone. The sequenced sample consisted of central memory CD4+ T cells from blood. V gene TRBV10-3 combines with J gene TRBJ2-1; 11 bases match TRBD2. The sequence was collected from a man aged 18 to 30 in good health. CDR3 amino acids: CATKRGTSGSSYNEQFF. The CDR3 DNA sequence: TGTGCCACCAAGAGGGGTACTAGCGGGAGCTCCTACAATGAGCAGTTCTTC.